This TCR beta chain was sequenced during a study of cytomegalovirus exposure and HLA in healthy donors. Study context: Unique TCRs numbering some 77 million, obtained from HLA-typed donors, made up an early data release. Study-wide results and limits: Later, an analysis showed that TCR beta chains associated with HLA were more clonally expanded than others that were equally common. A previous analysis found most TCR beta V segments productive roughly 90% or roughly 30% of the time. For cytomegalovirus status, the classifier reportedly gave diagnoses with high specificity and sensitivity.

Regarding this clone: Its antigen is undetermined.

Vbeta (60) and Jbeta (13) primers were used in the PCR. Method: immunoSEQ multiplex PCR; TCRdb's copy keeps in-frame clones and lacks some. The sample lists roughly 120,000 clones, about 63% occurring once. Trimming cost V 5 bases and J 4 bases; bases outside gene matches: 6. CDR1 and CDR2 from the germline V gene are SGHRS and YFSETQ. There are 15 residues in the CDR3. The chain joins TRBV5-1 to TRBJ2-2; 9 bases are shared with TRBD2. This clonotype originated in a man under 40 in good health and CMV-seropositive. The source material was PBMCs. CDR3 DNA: TGCGCCAGCAGTTTTAGCGGGAGTGGCACCGGGGAGCTGTTTTTT. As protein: CASSFSGSGTGELFF. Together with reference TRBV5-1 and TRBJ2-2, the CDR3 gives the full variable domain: KAGVTQTPRYLIKTRGQQVTLSCSPISGHRSVSWYQQTPGQGLQFLFEYFSETQRNKGNFPGRFSGRQFSNSRSEMNVSTLELGDSALYLCASSFSGSGTGELFFGEGSRLTVL.